These T cell receptor beta chains were read from a single sample in a study of T cell responses to AZD1222 COVID-19 vaccine. Profiling relied on immunoSEQ multiplex PCR, and the TCRdb table lists in-frame clones only, not all of them. The table records about 140,000 clones, almost 90% of them present only once. The source was peripheral blood, collected on day 0 of AZD1222 vaccination. Receptors were obtained from an adult in good health. Both conserved end residues are part of each CDR3. A D gene is named only where the DNA matches it firmly. Where a row states a size, it is once, few, many or the class of an expanded clone; other rows omit it.

j_call,v_call,d_call,clone_size,cdr3_aa,cdr3_nt
TRBJ1-4,TRBV28,.,once,CASSSLGEKLFF,TGTGCCAGCAGTTCCCTCGGCGAAAAACTGTTTTTT
TRBJ1-1,TRBV18,.,.,CASSSQEVRNTEAFF,TGTGCCAGCTCATCCCAGGAAGTGCGGAACACTGAAGCTTTCTTT
TRBJ1-2,TRBV6-5,.,.,CASSPDSRQGNGYTF,TGTGCCAGCAGTCCGGACAGCCGTCAGGGGAATGGCTACACCTTC
TRBJ1-5,TRBV6-6,TRBD1,.,CASSFGTGVNQPQHF,TGTGCCAGCAGTTTTGGGACAGGGGTCAATCAGCCCCAGCATTTT
TRBJ2-1,TRBV28,TRBD2,once,CASSLAGVNEQFF,TGTGCCAGCAGTTTAGCGGGAGTGAATGAGCAGTTCTTC
TRBJ1-1,TRBV5-1,.,.,CASSLEGNTEAFF,TGCGCCAGCAGCTTGGAGGGGAACACTGAAGCTTTCTTT
TRBJ2-2,TRBV4-2,TRBD2,once,CASSQDGGLANTGELFF,TGTGCCAGCAGCCAAGATGGTGGACTAGCAAACACCGGGGAGCTGTTTTTT
TRBJ2-7,TRBV5-5,.,.,CASSLAGAGTLHEQYF,TGTGCCAGCAGCTTGGCCGGGGCGGGAACCCTCCACGAGCAGTACTTC
TRBJ2-3,TRBV7-9,.,.,CASSYSDTQYF,TGTGCCAGCAGTTATTCAGATACGCAGTATTTT
TRBJ2-7,TRBV7-2,TRBD2,.,CASSLGTSGHILSYEQYF,TGTGCCAGCAGCTTAGGAACTAGCGGACATATCCTTTCTTACGAGCAGTACTTC
TRBJ1-1,TRBV4-1,.,.,CASSPRNGAEAFF,TGCGCCAGCAGCCCACGGAACGGGGCTGAAGCTTTCTTT
TRBJ1-3,TRBV12-3/TRBV12-4,.,.,CASSPLGGNTIYF,TGTGCCAGCAGTCCCTTGGGGGGAAACACCATATATTTT
TRBJ2-1,TRBV3-1/TRBV3-2,TRBD2,.,CASSQLTSGMYNEQFF,TGTGCCAGCAGCCAATTGACTAGCGGGATGTACAATGAGCAGTTCTTC
TRBJ1-6,TRBV14,.,.,CASSRLSNSPLHF,TGTGCCAGCAGCCGTCTAAGCAATTCACCCCTCCACTTT
TRBJ2-2,TRBV5-1,TRBD1,.,CASSHGTGNTGELFF,TGCGCCAGCAGCCACGGGACAGGAAACACCGGGGAGCTGTTTTTT
TRBJ2-1,TRBV13,.,.,CASSLQLVHEQFF,TGTGCCAGCAGCTTACAACTAGTACATGAGCAGTTCTTC
TRBJ2-7,TRBV9,TRBD2,.,CASSGGTSGSANYEQYF,TGTGCCAGCAGCGGCGGGACTAGCGGGAGCGCAAATTACGAGCAGTACTTC
TRBJ1-1,TRBV3-1/TRBV3-2,.,once,CASSQELELPAFF,TGTGCCAGCAGCCAAGAGCTGGAATTGCCAGCTTTCTTT
TRBJ1-5,TRBV19,.,.,CASTPLAGGYQPQHF,TGTGCCAGTACCCCGTTGGCGGGGGGCTACCAGCCCCAGCATTTT
TRBJ2-7,TRBV21-1,.,.,CASSNTFPGGSYEQYF,TGTGCCAGCAGCAATACCTTCCCAGGGGGGTCCTACGAGCAGTACTTC
TRBJ2-7,TRBV19,.,.,CASSIARTYEQYF,TGTGCCAGTAGTATCGCCAGGACCTACGAGCAGTACTTC
TRBJ2-3,TRBV9,TRBD2,.,CASSFRDYRPTDTQYF,TGTGCCAGCAGCTTCCGGGACTACCGTCCCACAGATACGCAGTATTTT
TRBJ2-7,TRBV29-1,.,.,CSVVGSLREQYF,TGCAGCGTTGTGGGGAGTTTGCGCGAGCAGTACTTC
TRBJ2-1,TRBV7-2,.,.,CASSSGAPVYNEQFF,TGTGCCAGCAGCTCTGGGGCGCCGGTATACAATGAGCAGTTCTTC
TRBJ2-1,TRBV10-3,TRBD1,.,CAIKRQGAPNEQFF,TGTGCCATCAAAAGACAGGGGGCGCCGAATGAGCAGTTCTTC
TRBJ1-6,TRBV20-1,.,.,CSASLPSSYNSPLHF,TGCAGTGCTAGTTTGCCGAGCTCCTATAATTCACCCCTCCACTTT
TRBJ2-1,TRBV6-2/TRBV6-3,TRBD2,.,CASSYPAGQIPGLAQFF,TGTGCCAGCAGTTACCCTGCGGGACAGATTCCGGGACTAGCCCAGTTCTTC
TRBJ2-3,TRBV14,.,few,CASSQGRRLSTDTQYF,TGTGCCAGCAGCCAAGGACGGAGGCTAAGCACAGATACGCAGTATTTT
TRBJ2-1,TRBV11-2,.,.,CASSYLATSYNEQFF,TGTGCCAGCAGCTACCTAGCGACCTCCTACAATGAGCAGTTCTTC
TRBJ2-1,TRBV4-3,TRBD2,.,CASSQSTPSGTSGYNEQFF,TGCGCCAGCAGCCAAAGTACTCCCTCCGGGACTAGCGGTTACAATGAGCAGTTCTTC
TRBJ1-1,TRBV28,.,.,CASSFWNGGLGTEAFF,TGTGCCAGCAGTTTTTGGAATGGGGGGTTGGGAACTGAAGCTTTCTTT
TRBJ2-3,TRBV25-1,TRBD1,.,CASSTDRARTDTQYF,TGTGCCAGCAGTACGGACAGGGCGAGGACAGATACGCAGTATTTT
TRBJ1-1,TRBV5-6,.,.,CASSHGNTEAFF,TGTGCCAGCAGTCACGGGAACACTGAAGCTTTCTTT
TRBJ2-3,TRBV7-2,.,.,CASSGFGTGASYF,.
TRBJ1-6,TRBV10-3,.,.,CAIRSGVSDTPLHF,TGTGCCATCAGGTCGGGGGTATCGGATACACCCCTCCACTTT
TRBJ1-3,TRBV18,.,.,CASSPERSGNTIYF,TGTGCCAGCTCACCAGAACGCTCTGGAAACACCATATATTTT
TRBJ2-1,TRBV11-2,TRBD2,.,CASSLTSGMGSSYNEQFF,TGTGCCAGCAGCTTGACTAGCGGGATGGGGAGCTCCTACAATGAGCAGTTCTTC
TRBJ1-5,TRBV30,.,once,CAWSVDSYNQPQHF,TGTGCCTGGAGTGTTGACAGCTATAATCAGCCCCAGCATTTT
TRBJ1-5,TRBV6-5,.,.,CASNSRNQPQHF,TGTGCCAGCAATTCACGCAATCAGCCCCAGCATTTT
TRBJ2-3,TRBV11-2,.,.,CASSQSWDTQYF,TGTGCCAGCAGCCAATCCTGGGATACGCAGTATTTT
TRBJ1-2,TRBV3-1/TRBV3-2,.,once,CASSPHRASPYGYTF,TGTGCCAGCAGCCCCCACAGGGCTTCTCCCTATGGCTACACCTTC
TRBJ2-5,TRBV19,.,.,CASSRSDGEETQYF,TGTGCCAGTAGTCGATCAGACGGCGAAGAGACCCAGTACTTC
TRBJ2-7,TRBV6-5,.,once,CASIRGAVDPYEQYF,TGTGCCAGCATCCGAGGGGCAGTTGATCCCTACGAGCAGTACTTC
TRBJ2-1,TRBV9,.,.,CASSLTGTNNEQFF,TGTGCCAGCAGCTTGACCGGGACAAACAATGAGCAGTTCTTC
TRBJ1-4,TRBV15,TRBD1,.,CATSSRTGVEKLFF,TGTGCCACCAGCAGCCGGACAGGGGTTGAAAAACTGTTTTTT
TRBJ2-1,TRBV6-5,TRBD2,.,CATKGLAGGTSEQFF,TGTGCCACCAAGGGACTAGCGGGAGGGACCAGTGAGCAGTTCTTC